This note documents a single TCR beta chain sequence. The specificity of this receptor is unknown. The record has no base qualities; no much larger clone is one base away. This sample is part of a study of cytomegalovirus exposure and HLA in healthy donors listed by TCRdb under 2017. The study in broad terms: An earlier analysis of several hundred of the donors reported under 300 Gb of sequence data and 95 million to 120 million unique TCR beta sequences obtained from about 179 million T cells. HLA typing included class I and class II loci at four-digit resolution. Typing coverage varied by locus: roughly 620-640 donors for A, B, C, DRB1 and DQB1; roughly 560 for DQA1; 606 for DPA1; approximately 490 for DPB1. In an earlier analysis of 500 to 650 of the donors, high-throughput TCR beta sequencing was used to judge whether each TCR beta V gene segment behaved as functional or pseudogenic. In addition to the first cohort of 666 subjects, a separate validation cohort of approximately 120 different subjects was used. All discovery cohort repertoires had been generated on a single sequencing platform. To study patterns of TCR occurrence, a later analysis re-analyzed previously published TCR beta repertoires from around 670 donors and added high-resolution HLA genotyping. An early release covering about 600 HLA-typed donors comprised approximately 290 gigabases of sequencing data and tens of millions of unique TCR sequences. Among about 410 genotyped donors of the cohort, an average of around 250,000 unique TCR beta nucleotide sequences was sequenced per donor, of which about 18% were non-productive. Using immunosequencing, the study profiled T cell repertoires from 500 to 800 subjects and related those repertoires to cytomegalovirus serostatus. Genome-wide SNP genotypes for about 60% of the roughly 700 donors were used in a later genetic analysis, which treated that subset as a discovery cohort. The study aimed to test whether cataloging public T cell receptors could reveal signatures of past pathogen exposure. Alongside the repertoire data, information on donor age, sex, ethnicity and CMV serostatus was compiled. To predict cytomegalovirus infection status, the study combined high-throughput TCR immunosequencing, statistical association of individual TCRs with disease status, and machine learning. Four to six DR-DQ haplotypes were handled as single units for association and clustering, since linkage in the cohort was strong. In the later analysis, no new phenotypic data were used to find candidate immune exposures; instead, reliance was placed on TCR beta sequences and their occurrence across donors. Among the approximately 430 genotyped donors, around 81% belonged to the genetic ancestry cluster associated with self-reported Caucasian donors. Results the study describes overall, beyond this receptor: Because some donors lacked HLA typing at each locus, the association tests relied only on the typed subset. A further reported finding was that TCR beta sequences accurately predicted the HLA-A and HLA-B alleles for most subjects in the first cohort. Over 15 rarely observed V segments, including chromosome 9 orphons, were excluded from the earlier analysis of a few hundred of the donors because counts were too low. The classifier was reported to diagnose cytomegalovirus status with high specificity and sensitivity in both the original cohort and the validation cohort. A cluster of highly shared sequence variants was judged likely to represent a technical artifact of the sequencing pipeline. When HLA alleles, especially DR and DQ, strongly co-occurred, TCR associations were difficult to assign to individual alleles. According to a later analysis, most CMV-associated TCR beta chains appeared to be HLA-restricted, and the HLA associations seemed to be driven largely by CMV exposure. In a later genetic analysis, fewer N-insertions in productive TCRs were reported among donors in an Asian-associated ancestry cluster than the roughly 700-donor mean. Most TCR sequences were observed very rarely across donors, whereas some public TCRs were present in many individuals. In vitro tests confirmed that a few of the cytomegalovirus-associated TCR beta chains recognize cytomegalovirus antigens. The authors suggested that the approach could potentially be extended to other disease states and immunological phenotypes. Several of the top co-occurrence clusters appeared to be linked to parvovirus B19, influenza, CMV and Epstein-Barr virus, according to a later analysis. V-gene and J-gene trimming of TCR beta chains was associated with a missense DCLRE1C variant in a later genetic analysis, and the association was replicated in an independent cohort. In a later analysis, HLA-associated TCR beta chains showed more clonal expansion and lower generation probabilities than non-associated chains that were equally common. Some IMGT-functional V segments, including TRBV6-2 and TRBV6-3, could not be told apart with the 87-base-pair reads, so those segments were excluded. The cohort was sequenced for TCR beta chains only, and without alpha or paired-chain data the features that could be detected were limited. In a later analysis, TCR association rates were found to vary across HLA loci, with the most associated TCRs seen for DRB1 alleles and the fewest for HLA-C alleles. In an earlier analysis of some 500 of the donors, most TCR beta V segments were observed in productive rearrangements about 87% or about 30% of the time, broadly matching IMGT annotations. For the cohort, immune exposure information was limited to CMV serostatus. Presence/absence analyses assumed roughly uniform sequencing depth across donors, an assumption that may not hold. Correlated functional status among segregating V segments might reflect linkage disequilibrium, but an unknown experimental factor could not be ruled out. At a false discovery rate of 0.05, a later analysis linked approximately 18,000 TCR beta sequences to specific HLA alleles. In the study, approximately 150 TCR beta chains were listed as associated with cytomegalovirus.

In total, 500 to 700 healthy bone marrow donors made up the cohort. All cohort members were sampled while nominally healthy, although unrecorded immune exposures were likely present. The donor was CMV seronegative and was included in the group of under 450 seronegative cohort members. Every donor gave a peripheral blood sample, and the peripheral blood mononuclear cells from that sample were used for TCR beta sequencing. Genomic DNA was extracted from the blood cell samples with the Qiagen DNeasy Blood Extraction Kit. Unmatched junction bases come to 12, with V trimmed by 8 bases and J by 5 bases. The CDR3, from cysteine to phenylalanine, totals 17 residues. Solely the CDR3 DNA is kept, with 51 bases framed from the first base. According to the germline V gene, CDR1 reads SNHLY and CDR2 reads FYNNEI. To prepare the library, the immunoSEQ multiplex PCR assay was applied. The multiplex PCR relied on a mix of 60 forward primers for TCR Vbeta segments and 13 reverse primers for TCR Jbeta segments. A multiplex PCR assay on genomic DNA amplified the CDR3 region of rearranged TCR beta genes. The Illumina HiSeq System was used to sequence the amplified TCR beta libraries as 87-base-pair reads. As for how the authors treated the data: A later analysis tallied roughly 76 million unique TCR beta chains across the 600 to 700 repertoires, and approximately 12 million of those chains were shared by two or more donors. A nearest-neighbor algorithm error-corrected the raw reads and collapsed the reads into unique sequences, merging closely related sequences to remove PCR and sequencing errors. To assign V, D and J gene segments, CDR3 sequences were aligned to IMGT reference sequences. For a sequence to be retained, a match of at least six nucleotides to both a V gene segment and a J gene segment was required. A rearrangement was called productive if the CDR3 had no stop codons and remained in frame with V and J, and every other rearrangement was called non-productive. CDR3 was defined by IMGT convention, running from the second conserved V-encoded cysteine to the conserved J-encoded phenylalanine. Sequences without an unambiguous match to a single V gene segment were excluded from the earlier analysis of approximately 560 of the donors. An earlier analysis of 550 to 650 of the donors classified V segments as functional when productive rearrangements were above 56.7% and as segregating when the standard deviation between donors was above 5%. A statistical classification framework was built to diagnose cytomegalovirus status from the catalog of TCR beta chain sequences. A later analysis assigned V and J genes by comparing TCR nucleotide sequences with IMGT/GENE-DB human TR gene sequences. A later analysis assigned CDR3 sequences and most-parsimonious VDJ recombination scenarios with the TCRdist pipeline. In a later analysis, each TCR beta chain was defined by its CDR3 amino acid sequence together with its V-gene family, and reads without a unique V-gene family were excluded. As a way to deal with suspected cross-contamination and a sequencing artifact, a later analysis dropped hundreds of nucleotide sequences that were highly shared and had low generation probability. In a later analysis, a clonal expansion index was calculated for each public chain from normalized within-repertoire ranks of inferred template counts. Generation probabilities in a later analysis came from a VDJ recombination model fitted to out-of-frame rearrangements, and those results were checked against IGoR. A later analysis scored TCR-TCR, TCR-HLA and TCR-CMV co-occurrence with hypergeometric tests, applying a repertoire-size bias correction to TCR pairs. To estimate false discovery rates, a later analysis permuted the HLA or CMV assignments 20 times. A later analysis grouped co-occurring TCRs with DBSCAN, adding TCRdist sequence similarity when clustering within HLA-allele-positive subsets. Repertoires with fewer than 30,000 or more than 120,000 public chains were left out of co-occurrence clustering, as were roughly five repertoires with anomalous nucleotide sharing. What TCRdb holds here is the immuneACCESS table cut down to in-frame rearrangements. Part of the clones is not present; checked against another copy, under half of the missing clones reflect an unresolved V gene, and the others are unexplained. The DNA was the basis for D and trimming; V, J and clone size are from that table. This sample has roughly 230,000 clones in its table, and roughly 85% of those were observed once. The ten largest clones take up 0.24% of the sample.

The TCR sequence derives from a girl aged 2-10 years in good health and CMV-seronegative. The chain joins TRBV2 to TRBJ2-3; 14 middle bases align to TRBD2. What was sequenced was PBMCs. DNA sequence: TGTGCCAGCGCGGGTGACCCGGGACTAGCGGGAGAAGATACGCAGTATTTT. Protein translation: CASAGDPGLAGEDTQYF.